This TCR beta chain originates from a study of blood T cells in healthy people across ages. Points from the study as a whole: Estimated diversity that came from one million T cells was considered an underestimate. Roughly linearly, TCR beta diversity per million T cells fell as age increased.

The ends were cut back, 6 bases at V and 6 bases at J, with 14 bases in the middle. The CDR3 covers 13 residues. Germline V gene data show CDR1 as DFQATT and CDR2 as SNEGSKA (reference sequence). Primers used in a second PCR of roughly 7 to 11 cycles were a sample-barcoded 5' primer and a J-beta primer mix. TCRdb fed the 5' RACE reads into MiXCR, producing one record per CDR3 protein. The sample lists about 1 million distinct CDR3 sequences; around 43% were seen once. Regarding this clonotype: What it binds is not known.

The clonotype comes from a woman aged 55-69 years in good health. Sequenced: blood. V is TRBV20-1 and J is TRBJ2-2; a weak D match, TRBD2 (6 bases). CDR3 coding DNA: TGCAGTGCGAGACTAGTCCTCGCCGGGGAGCTGTTTTTT. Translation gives CSARLVLAGELFF.